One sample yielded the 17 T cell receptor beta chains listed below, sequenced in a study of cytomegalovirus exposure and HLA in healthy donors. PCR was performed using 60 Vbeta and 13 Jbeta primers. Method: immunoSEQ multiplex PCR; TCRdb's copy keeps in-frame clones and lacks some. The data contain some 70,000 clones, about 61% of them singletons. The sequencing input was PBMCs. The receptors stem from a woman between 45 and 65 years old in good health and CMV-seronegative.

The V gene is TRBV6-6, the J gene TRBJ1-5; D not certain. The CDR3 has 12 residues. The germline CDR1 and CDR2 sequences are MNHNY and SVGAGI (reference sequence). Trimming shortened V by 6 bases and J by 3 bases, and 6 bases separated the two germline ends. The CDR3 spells CASRSFNQPQHF. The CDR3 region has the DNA TGTGCCAGCAGATCTTTCAATCAGCCCCAGCATTTT.

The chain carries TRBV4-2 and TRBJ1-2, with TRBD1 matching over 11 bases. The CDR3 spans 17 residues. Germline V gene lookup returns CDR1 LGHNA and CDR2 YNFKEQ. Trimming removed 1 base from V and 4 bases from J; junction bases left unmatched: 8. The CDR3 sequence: CASSQGPGQGDSYGYTF. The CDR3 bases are TGTGCCAGCAGCCAAGGACCGGGACAGGGGGATAGCTATGGCTACACCTTC.

CDR3 in amino acids: CASSLRQYEQYF. The CDR3 region has the DNA TGTGCCAGCAGTTTAAGACAATACGAGCAGTACTTC. The chain employs TRBV28 and TRBJ2-7; D remains ambiguous. V was shortened by 2 bases and J by 4 bases, with 6 bases between the two germline ends. CDR3 length: 12 amino acids. CDR1 is MDHEN, CDR2 SYDVKM, per germline.

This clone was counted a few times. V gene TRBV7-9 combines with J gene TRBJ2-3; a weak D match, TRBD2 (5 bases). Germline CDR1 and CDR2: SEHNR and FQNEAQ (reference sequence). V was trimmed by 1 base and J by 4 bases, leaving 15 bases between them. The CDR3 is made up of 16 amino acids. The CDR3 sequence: CASSLGYAGGSDTQYF. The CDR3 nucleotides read TGTGCCAGCAGCTTAGGTTACGCGGGCGGGTCAGATACGCAGTATTTT.

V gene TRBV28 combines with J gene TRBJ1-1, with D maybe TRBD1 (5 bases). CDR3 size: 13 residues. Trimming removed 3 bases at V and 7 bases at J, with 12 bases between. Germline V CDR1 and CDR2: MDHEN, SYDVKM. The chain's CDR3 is CASSLIGGGEAFF. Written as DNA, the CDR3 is TGTGCCAGCAGTTTGATTGGGGGGGGTGAAGCTTTCTTT.

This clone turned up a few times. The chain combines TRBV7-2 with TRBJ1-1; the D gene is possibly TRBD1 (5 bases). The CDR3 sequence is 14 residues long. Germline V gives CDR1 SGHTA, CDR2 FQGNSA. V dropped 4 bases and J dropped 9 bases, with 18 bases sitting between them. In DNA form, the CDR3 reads TGTGCCAGCAGCTCGATGGAACAGGCCAAGCAAGCTTTCTTT. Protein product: CASSSMEQAKQAFF.

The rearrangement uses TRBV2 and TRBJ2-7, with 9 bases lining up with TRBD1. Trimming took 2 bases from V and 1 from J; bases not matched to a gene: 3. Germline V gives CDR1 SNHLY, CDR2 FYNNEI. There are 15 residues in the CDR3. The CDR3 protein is CASSEWGTGSYEQYF. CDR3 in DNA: TGTGCCAGCAGTGAATGGGGGACAGGGTCCTACGAGCAGTACTTC.

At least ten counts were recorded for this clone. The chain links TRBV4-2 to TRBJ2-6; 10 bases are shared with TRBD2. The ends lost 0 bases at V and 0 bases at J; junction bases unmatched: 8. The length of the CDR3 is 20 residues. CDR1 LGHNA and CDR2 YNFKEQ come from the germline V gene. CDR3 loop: CASSQDRVSGGFSGANVLTF. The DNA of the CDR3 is TGTGCCAGCAGCCAAGATCGAGTTAGCGGGGGGTTCTCTGGGGCCAACGTCCTGACTTTC.

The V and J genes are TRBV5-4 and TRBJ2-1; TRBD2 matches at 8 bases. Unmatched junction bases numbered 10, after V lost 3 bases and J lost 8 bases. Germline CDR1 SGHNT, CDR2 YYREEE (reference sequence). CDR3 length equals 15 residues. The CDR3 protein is CASSSRVSGIDEQFF. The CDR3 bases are TGTGCCAGCAGCTCCCGGGTTAGCGGGATCGATGAGCAGTTCTTC.

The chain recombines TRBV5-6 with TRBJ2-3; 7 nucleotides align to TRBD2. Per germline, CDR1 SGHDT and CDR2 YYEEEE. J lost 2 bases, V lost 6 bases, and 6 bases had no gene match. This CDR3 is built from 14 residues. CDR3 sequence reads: CASTIAGYTDTQYF. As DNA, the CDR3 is TGTGCCAGCACCATAGCGGGTTACACAGATACGCAGTATTTT.

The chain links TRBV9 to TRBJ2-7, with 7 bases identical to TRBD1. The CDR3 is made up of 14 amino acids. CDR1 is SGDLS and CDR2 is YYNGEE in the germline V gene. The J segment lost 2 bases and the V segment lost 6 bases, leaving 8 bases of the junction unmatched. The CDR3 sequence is CASKPRDRPYEQYF. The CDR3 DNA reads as TGTGCCAGCAAGCCCCGGGACAGACCCTACGAGCAGTACTTC.

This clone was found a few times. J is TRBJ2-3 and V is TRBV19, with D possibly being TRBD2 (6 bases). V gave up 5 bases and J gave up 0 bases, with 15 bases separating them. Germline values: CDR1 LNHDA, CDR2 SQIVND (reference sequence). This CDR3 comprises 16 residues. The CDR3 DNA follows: TGTGCCAGTAGTCGTTCCTTAGCGGTTAGCACAGATACGCAGTATTTT. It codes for CASSRSLAVSTDTQYF.

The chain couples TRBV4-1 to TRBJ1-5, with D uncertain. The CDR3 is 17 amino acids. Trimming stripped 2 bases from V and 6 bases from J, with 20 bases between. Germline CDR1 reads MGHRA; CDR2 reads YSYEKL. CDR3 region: CASSQSHNLGSGQPQHF. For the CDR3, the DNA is TGCGCCAGCAGCCAATCTCATAATTTGGGTAGCGGTCAGCCCCAGCATTTT.

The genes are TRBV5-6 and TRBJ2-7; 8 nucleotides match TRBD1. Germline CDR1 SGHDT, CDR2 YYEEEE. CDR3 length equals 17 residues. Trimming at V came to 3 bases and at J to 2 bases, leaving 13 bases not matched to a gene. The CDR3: CASSSLRDRHSTYEQYF. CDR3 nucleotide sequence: TGTGCCAGCAGCTCCCTCCGGGACAGGCACTCGACCTACGAGCAGTACTTC.

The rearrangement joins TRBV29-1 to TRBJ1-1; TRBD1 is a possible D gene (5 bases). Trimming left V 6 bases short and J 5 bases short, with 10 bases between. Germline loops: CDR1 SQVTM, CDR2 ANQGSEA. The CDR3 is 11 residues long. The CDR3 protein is CSVVRDTEAFF. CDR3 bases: TGCAGCGTCGTCAGGGATACTGAAGCTTTCTTT.

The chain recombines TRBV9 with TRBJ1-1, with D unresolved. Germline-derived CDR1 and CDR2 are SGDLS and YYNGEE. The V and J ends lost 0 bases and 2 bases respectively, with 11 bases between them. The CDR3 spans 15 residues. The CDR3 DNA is TGTGCCAGCAGCGTAGGCGGCGCAATAAACACTGAAGCTTTCTTT. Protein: CASSVGGAINTEAFF.

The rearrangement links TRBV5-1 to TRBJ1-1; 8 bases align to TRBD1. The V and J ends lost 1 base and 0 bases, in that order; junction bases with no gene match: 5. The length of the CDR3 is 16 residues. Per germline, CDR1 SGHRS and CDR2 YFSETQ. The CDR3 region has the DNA TGCGCCAGCAGCTTGTCCTTGGGACAGGTGAACACTGAAGCTTTCTTT. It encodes CASSLSLGQVNTEAFF.